One sample yielded the 21 T cell receptor beta chains listed below, sequenced in a study of shared clonotypes between healthy human individuals (dated by TCRdb to 2020 to 2022). Receptor libraries were prepared by the immunoSEQ multiplex PCR assay. TCRdb took this table from immuneACCESS and kept in-frame rearrangements with V and J called. Such tables lack part of the clones; where checked against another copy, unresolved V genes explain under half of the gap, and the rest is unexplained. This sample is represented by 850,000 to 1,200,000 clones; about 75% of them were singletons. The biggest ten clones account for over 1.3% of the sample. Specimen: memory CD4+ T cells sorted from blood. Taken with the paper, the label for cell subset or site translates to: CD45RA-negative fraction. These receptors all come from a young man in good health.

In regard to this clone: Relative to the germline gene, one junction end is altered; a read error may explain this. The rearrangement joins TRBV7-7 to TRBJ2-2, with 10 nucleotides matching TRBD2. The CDR3 spans 16 residues. Germline V CDR1 and CDR2: SSHAT, FNYEAQ (reference sequence). CDR3 protein: CASSSKASGGTGELFF. CDR3 sequence (DNA): TGTGCTAGCAGCTCGAAGGCTAGCGGGGGAACCGGGGAGCTGTTTTTT.

V is TRBV30 and J is TRBJ2-3; 7 bases are shared with TRBD2. CDR1 GTSNPN and CDR2 SVGIG come from the germline V gene (reference sequence). The J segment lost 0 bases and the V segment lost 3 bases, leaving 12 bases of the junction unmatched. This CDR3 comprises 17 residues. CDR3 sequence: CAWSRSRLADSTDTQYF. The CDR3, as DNA: TGTGCCTGGAGCAGATCCCGGCTAGCGGATAGCACAGATACGCAGTATTTT.

The chain uses TRBV4-1 and TRBJ2-3, with D uncertain. The germline V gene has CDR1 MGHRA and CDR2 YSYEKL. V lost 3 bases and J lost 6, with 13 bases in between. The CDR3 contains 14 residues. CDR3 coding DNA: TGCGCCAGCAGCCAGATAGGCCCCCGGGATACGCAGTATTTT. Its translation is CASSQIGPRDTQYF.

DNA of the CDR3: TGTGCCAGCAGTGAACCGTTCCGGGACAGGGACAATGAGCAGTTCTTC. Amino acids: CASSEPFRDRDNEQFF. The rearrangement uses TRBV6-1 and TRBJ2-1; 9 bases agree with TRBD1. The CDR3 is 16 amino acids. The germline V gene encodes CDR1 MNHNS and CDR2 SASEGT. V was pared by 2 bases and J by 5 bases, with 7 bases of the junction left unmatched.

This chain uses TRBV12-2 with TRBJ1-1; TRBD1 was called by the table and not checked on the DNA. TRBV12-2 is a listed pseudogene. This CDR3 is built from 17 residues. In DNA, the CDR3 is TGTGCAAGTCGCTTCCGGGGGACAGGCTTTTGGAACACTGAAGCTTTCTTT. Translated, it gives CASRFRGTGFWNTEAFF.

The gene calls are TRBV18 and TRBJ2-6; 13 bases fit TRBD2. With 1 base clipped from V and 4 bases from J, the junction kept 7 bases outside the gene matches. Germline loops: CDR1 KGHSH, CDR2 LQKENI. The CDR3 spans 19 residues. CDR3 coding DNA: TGTGCCAGCTCACCACTTGGACTAGCGGGGGCCCCCGGGGCCAACGTCCTGACTTTC. Protein product: CASSPLGLAGAPGANVLTF. Using reference TRBV18 and TRBJ2-6 for the parts outside the CDR3, the full variable domain is NAGVMQNPRHLVRRRGQEARLRCSPMKGHSHVYWYRQLPEEGLKFMVYLQKENIIDESGMPKERFSAEFPKEGPSILRIQQVVRGDSAAYFCASSPLGLAGAPGANVLTFGAGSRLTVL.

The CDR3 DNA reads as TGTGCCAGTCGCTCAATCGAGTCGGGGGGGGCCCCAGATACGCAGTATTTT. Translating gives CASRSIESGGAPDTQYF. This chain connects TRBV19 to TRBJ2-3; 8 positions agree with TRBD2. The CDR3 extends over 17 amino acids. J lost 4 bases, V lost 8 bases, and 17 bases had no gene match. Germline assignment: CDR1 LNHDA and CDR2 SQIVND (reference sequence).

The rearrangement uses TRBV6-5 and TRBJ2-7, with D perhaps being TRBD1 or TRBD2 (5 bases each). The V gene's germline CDR1 is MNHEY and CDR2 SVGAGI. The CDR3 length is 14 residues. V lost 0 bases, J lost 2 bases, and 8 bases lay in between. The CDR3 region has the DNA TGTGCCAGCAGTTACTCGCTGGGACCCTACGAGCAGTACTTC. Translating gives CASSYSLGPYEQYF.

The chain couples TRBV2 to TRBJ2-1, with D perhaps given as TRBD1 or TRBD2 (6 bases each). Germline values: CDR1 SNHLY, CDR2 FYNNEI. V was pared by 10 bases and J by 5 bases, with 9 bases between. This CDR3 is built from 11 residues. The chain's CDR3 is CATGGHNEQFF. The CDR3 nucleotides read TGTGCCACCGGGGGCCACAATGAGCAGTTCTTC. Combining the CDR3 with reference TRBV2 and TRBJ2-1 gives the whole variable domain EPEVTQTPSHQVTQMGQEVILRCVPISNHLYFYWYRQILGQKVEFLVSFYNNEISEKSEIFDDQFSVERPDGSNFTLKIRSTKLEDSAMYFCATGGHNEQFFGPGTRLTVL.

This chain joins TRBV5-6 and TRBJ2-5; D gene ambiguous. Looked up from germline, CDR1 is SGHDT and CDR2 is YYEEEE. CDR3 size: 13 residues. The ends were cut back, 1 base at V and 1 base at J, with 5 bases in the middle. For the CDR3, the DNA is TGTGCCAGCAGCTTGTACGGCCAAGAGACCCAGTACTTC. Amino acid sequence: CASSLYGQETQYF.

The rearrangement links TRBV19 to TRBJ2-7; D gene ambiguous. The CDR3 covers 13 residues. The ends were cut back, 5 bases at V and 2 bases at J, with 10 bases in the middle. Germline V gene data show CDR1 as LNHDA and CDR2 as SQIVND (reference sequence). CDR3 in amino acids: CASSPRDPYEQYF. The CDR3 DNA reads as TGTGCCAGTAGTCCCCGAGACCCCTACGAGCAGTACTTC. Supplemented by reference TRBV19 and TRBJ2-7, the full variable domain reads DGGITQSPKYLFRKEGQNVTLSCEQNLNHDAMYWYRQDPGQGLRLIYYSQIVNDFQKGDIAEGYSVSREKKESFPLTVTSAQKNPTAFYLCASSPRDPYEQYFGPGTRLTVT.

This clone appeared many times. The chain recombines TRBV28 with TRBJ1-1; a weak D match, TRBD1 (5 bases). This CDR3 spans 15 amino acids. Deletions cut 5 bases from V and 2 bases from J, with 15 bases between. The germline V gene has CDR1 MDHEN and CDR2 SYDVKM. The chain's CDR3 is CASSPSGTINTEAFF. CDR3 nucleotides: TGTGCCAGCAGTCCTTCAGGGACCATAAACACTGAAGCTTTCTTT.

A remark on this clone: This sample includes further DNA sequences coding for the same CDR3. The J gene is TRBJ2-5, the V gene TRBV9; unclear D gene. Germline loops: CDR1 SGDLS, CDR2 YYNGEE. The CDR3 spans 14 residues. Trimming pared 4 bases from V and 1 base from J, leaving 11 bases between. As DNA, the CDR3 is TGTGCCAGCAGCCGAGGACGTAGCCAAGAGACCCAGTACTTC. Translation gives CASSRGRSQETQYF.

This chain connects TRBV6-5 to TRBJ2-7; TRBD1 matches at 8 bases. Germline CDR1 MNHEY, CDR2 SVGAGI. The V and J ends lost 6 bases and 5 bases, in that order; junction bases with no gene match: 9. The CDR3 is 14 residues long. The CDR3 reads CASRGDRLLDEQYF. CDR3 nucleotides: TGTGCCAGCAGAGGGGACAGGCTTTTGGACGAGCAGTACTTC.

The CDR3 region has the DNA TGTGCCAGCAGCAAAGGGGGGTGCTCTGGAAACACCATATATTTT. This encodes CASSKGGCSGNTIYF. The chain is built from TRBV21-1 and TRBJ1-3. TRBV21-1 is tagged as a pseudogene. The CDR3 extends over 15 amino acids.

This clone was recorded only once. The V gene is TRBV4-3, the J gene TRBJ1-1; 9 bases align to TRBD1. Germline V gene lookup returns CDR1 LGHNA and CDR2 YSLEER. The CDR3 extends over 18 amino acids. V dropped 2 bases and J dropped 4; count of bases not matched to a gene: 14. The CDR3 protein is CASSQTLIGTGLVTEAFF. The CDR3 DNA reads TGCGCCAGCAGCCAAACGTTAATCGGGACAGGGTTGGTCACTGAAGCTTTCTTT.

This clone was counted only a few times. The gene calls are TRBV10-3 and TRBJ1-1; a possible D gene is TRBD1 (5 bases). Trimming cost V 4 bases and J 11 bases, with 17 bases left between them. Per the germline V gene, CDR1 is ENHRY and CDR2 is SYGVKD. The CDR3 has 13 residues. This chain's CDR3 is CAISGDAYLGAFF. In nucleotides, the CDR3 is TGTGCCATCAGTGGGGACGCTTACCTTGGGGCTTTCTTT.

J is TRBJ2-3 and V is TRBV5-1, with 7 bases aligning to TRBD1. Germline CDR1 and CDR2: SGHRS and YFSETQ. V was clipped by 3 bases and J by 2 bases; unmatched bases: 3. The CDR3 spans 14 residues. This CDR3 reads CASSSGQTTDTQYF. CDR3 nucleotide sequence: TGCGCCAGCAGCTCGGGACAGACCACAGATACGCAGTATTTT.

The chain recombines TRBV5-4 with TRBJ2-2; 13 positions agree with TRBD2. Germline CDR1 SGHNT, CDR2 YYREEE (reference sequence). CDR3 size: 15 residues. V was clipped by 6 bases and J by 3 bases; unmatched bases: 2. CDR3 amino acids: CASTTSGGDTGELFF. The CDR3 nucleotides are TGTGCCAGCACCACTAGCGGGGGGGACACCGGGGAGCTGTTTTTT.

The chain joins TRBV12-5 to TRBJ1-1; D remains ambiguous. V was pared by 6 bases and J by 1 base, with 21 bases between. The length of the CDR3 is 17 residues. The germline gives CDR1 LGHNT, CDR2 FRNRAP. The CDR3 here is CASGPLGGRPGNTEAFF. DNA for the CDR3: TGTGCTAGTGGGCCCCTGGGAGGCCGCCCGGGGAACACTGAAGCTTTCTTT.

There are many counts of this clone. V usage is TRBV5-3 and J usage is TRBJ2-5; 8 bases align to TRBD1. TRBV5-3 is marked as an open reading frame, function uncertain. CDR3 size: 15 residues. V lost 0 bases to trimming and J lost 5 bases; unmatched junction nucleotides: 6. CDR3 nucleotide sequence: TGTGCCAGAAGCTTGGACCAGGGGGCTGGGGAGACCCAGTACTTC. This translates into CARSLDQGAGETQYF.